This T cell receptor beta chain derives from a study of cytomegalovirus exposure and HLA in healthy donors. General study points: In a later analysis, a genetic analysis reported fewer productive-TCR N-insertions in an Asian-associated ancestry cluster than the cohort average. In all likelihood, a cluster of highly shared sequence variants was a sequencing artifact.

In the PCR, 60 Vbeta and 13 Jbeta primers were used. Assay used: immunoSEQ multiplex PCR; TCRdb lists only in-frame clones, some missing. The sample has about 130,000 clones, less than 80% seen once. About this clone itself: Its antigen remains unknown.

Sequencing was performed on PBMCs. The receptor was isolated from a man younger than 45 in good health and CMV-seronegative.

CDR3 DNA: TGTGCCAGCAGCTATCATAGCGGGGGGGCAGGAGATACGCAGTATTTT. This encodes CASSYHSGGAGDTQYF. V and J are TRBV7-2 and TRBJ2-3; 11 positions match TRBD2. Losses at the gene ends were 4 bases for V and 5 bases for J; bases not matched to a gene: 8. The CDR3 sequence is 16 residues long. Germline lookup yields CDR1 SGHTA and CDR2 FQGNSA.